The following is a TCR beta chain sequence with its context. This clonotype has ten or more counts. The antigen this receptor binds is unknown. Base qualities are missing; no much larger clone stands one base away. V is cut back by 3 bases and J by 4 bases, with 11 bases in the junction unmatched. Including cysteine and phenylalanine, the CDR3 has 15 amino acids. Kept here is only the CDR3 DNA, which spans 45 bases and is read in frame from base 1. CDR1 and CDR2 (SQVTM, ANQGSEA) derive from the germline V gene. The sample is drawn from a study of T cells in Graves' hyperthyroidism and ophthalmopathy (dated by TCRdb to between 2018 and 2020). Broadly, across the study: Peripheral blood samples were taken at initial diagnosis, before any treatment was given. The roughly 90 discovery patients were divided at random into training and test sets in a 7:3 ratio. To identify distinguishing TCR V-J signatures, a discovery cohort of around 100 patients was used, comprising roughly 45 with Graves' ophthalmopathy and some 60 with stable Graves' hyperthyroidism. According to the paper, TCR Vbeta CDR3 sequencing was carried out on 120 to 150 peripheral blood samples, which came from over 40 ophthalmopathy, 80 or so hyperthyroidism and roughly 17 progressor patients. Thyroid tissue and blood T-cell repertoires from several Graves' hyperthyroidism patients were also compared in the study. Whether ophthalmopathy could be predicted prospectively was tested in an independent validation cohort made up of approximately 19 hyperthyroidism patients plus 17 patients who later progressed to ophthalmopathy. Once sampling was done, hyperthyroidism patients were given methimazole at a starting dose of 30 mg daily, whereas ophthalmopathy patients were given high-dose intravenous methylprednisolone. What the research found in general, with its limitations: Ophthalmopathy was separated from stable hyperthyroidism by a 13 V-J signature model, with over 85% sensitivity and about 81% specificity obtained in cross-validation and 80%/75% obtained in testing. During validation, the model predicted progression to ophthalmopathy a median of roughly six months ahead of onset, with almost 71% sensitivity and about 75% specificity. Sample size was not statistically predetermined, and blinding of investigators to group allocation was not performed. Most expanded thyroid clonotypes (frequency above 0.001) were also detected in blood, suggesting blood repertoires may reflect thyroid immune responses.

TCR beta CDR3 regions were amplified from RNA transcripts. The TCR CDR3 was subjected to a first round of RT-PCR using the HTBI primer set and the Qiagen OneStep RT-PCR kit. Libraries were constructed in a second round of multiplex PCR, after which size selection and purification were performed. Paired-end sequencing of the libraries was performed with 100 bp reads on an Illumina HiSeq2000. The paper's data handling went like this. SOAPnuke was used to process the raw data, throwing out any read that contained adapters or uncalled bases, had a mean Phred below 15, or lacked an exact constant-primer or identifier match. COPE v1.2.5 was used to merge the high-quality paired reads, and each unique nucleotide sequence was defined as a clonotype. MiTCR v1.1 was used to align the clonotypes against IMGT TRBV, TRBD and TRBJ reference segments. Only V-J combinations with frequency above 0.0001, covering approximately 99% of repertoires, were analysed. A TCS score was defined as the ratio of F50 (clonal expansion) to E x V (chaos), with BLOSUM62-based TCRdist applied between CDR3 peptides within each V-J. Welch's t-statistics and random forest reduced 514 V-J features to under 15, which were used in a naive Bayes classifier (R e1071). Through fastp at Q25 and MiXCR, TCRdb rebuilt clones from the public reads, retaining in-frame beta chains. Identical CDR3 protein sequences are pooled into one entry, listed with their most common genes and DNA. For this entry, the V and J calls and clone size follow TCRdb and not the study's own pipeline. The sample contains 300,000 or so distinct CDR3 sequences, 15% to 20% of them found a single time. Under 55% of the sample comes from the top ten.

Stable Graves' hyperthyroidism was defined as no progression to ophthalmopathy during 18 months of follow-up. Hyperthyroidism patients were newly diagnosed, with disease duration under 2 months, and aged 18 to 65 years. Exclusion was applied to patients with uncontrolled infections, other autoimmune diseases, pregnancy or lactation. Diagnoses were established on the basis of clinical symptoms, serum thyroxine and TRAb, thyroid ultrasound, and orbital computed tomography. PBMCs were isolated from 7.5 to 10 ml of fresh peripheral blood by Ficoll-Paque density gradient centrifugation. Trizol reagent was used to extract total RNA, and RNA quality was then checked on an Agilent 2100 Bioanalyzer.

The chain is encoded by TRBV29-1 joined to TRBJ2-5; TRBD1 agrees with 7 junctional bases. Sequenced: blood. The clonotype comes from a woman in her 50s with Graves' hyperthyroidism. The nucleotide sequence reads TGCAGCGTTGACCCCCACGACAGGGTAGGAGAGACCCAGTACTTC. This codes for CSVDPHDRVGETQYF.